The rows below give T cell receptor beta chains drawn from one sample of a study of blood T cells in healthy people across ages. TCRdb reprocessed the 5' RACE reads via MiXCR and lists one record per CDR3 protein. The repertoire has 1,800,000 or so distinct CDR3 sequences, about 39% of them found once; the top ten carry 23%. Sequencing was done on a sample of blood. The receptors originated from a human donor in good health. Both conserved end residues are part of each CDR3. A D gene is named only where the DNA matches it firmly. Clone size is shown for a subset of rows, as once, few, many or a class of expanded clone.

v_gene: TRBV29-1; j_gene: TRBJ2-1; abundance: -; d_gene: -; CDR3nt: TGCAGCGTCGGGGCTAGGGCCACCTACAATGAGCAGTTCTTC; CDR3aa: CSVGARATYNEQFF
v_gene: TRBV29-1; j_gene: TRBJ1-2; abundance: few; d_gene: -; CDR3nt: TGCAGCGGGGGTGGGGGGCCGGCATTTGGCTACACCTTC; CDR3aa: CSGGGGPAFGYTF
v_gene: TRBV20-1; j_gene: TRBJ1-1; abundance: -; d_gene: -; CDR3nt: TGCAGTGCTAGAGATGGGGGACGGTGGGAAGCTTTCTTT; CDR3aa: CSARDGGRWEAFF
v_gene: TRBV7-9; j_gene: TRBJ1-4; abundance: once; d_gene: -; CDR3nt: TGTGCCAGCAGGCAGAACTTTGCAACTAATGAAAAACTGTTTTTT; CDR3aa: CASRQNFATNEKLFF
v_gene: TRBV13; j_gene: TRBJ2-1; abundance: -; d_gene: -; CDR3nt: TGTGCCAGCAGCTCTCCTAGTGCTGGTGAGCAGTTCTTC; CDR3aa: CASSSPSAGEQFF
v_gene: TRBV5-1; j_gene: TRBJ2-3; abundance: -; d_gene: -; CDR3nt: TGCGCCAGCAGCTTGGTAACTAGCCATAGCACAGATACGCAGTATTTT; CDR3aa: CASSLVTSHSTDTQYF
v_gene: TRBV2; j_gene: TRBJ2-4; abundance: -; d_gene: TRBD1; CDR3nt: TGTGCCAGCAGTCCGGACAGGGGGGTTAGAAACATTCAGTACTTC; CDR3aa: CASSPDRGVRNIQYF
v_gene: TRBV7-2; j_gene: TRBJ2-1; abundance: -; d_gene: TRBD2; CDR3nt: TGTGCCAGCACCCGAAGCGGGGTATACAATGAGCAGTTCTTC; CDR3aa: CASTRSGVYNEQFF
v_gene: TRBV7-2; j_gene: TRBJ2-5; abundance: few; d_gene: TRBD1; CDR3nt: TGTGCCAGCAGCTCGATGCAGGGGGCGATTGGAGAGACCCAGTACTTC; CDR3aa: CASSSMQGAIGETQYF
v_gene: TRBV13; j_gene: TRBJ2-1; abundance: few; d_gene: -; CDR3nt: TGTGCCAGCCCACCCTTACAGGACAATGAGCAGTTCTTC; CDR3aa: CASPPLQDNEQFF
v_gene: TRBV12-3/TRBV12-4; j_gene: TRBJ2-7; abundance: once; d_gene: -; CDR3nt: TGTGCCAGCAGTCTAGGGACTTGCTACGGGCAGTACTTC; CDR3aa: CASSLGTCYGQYF
v_gene: TRBV28; j_gene: TRBJ1-4; abundance: -; d_gene: -; CDR3nt: TGTGCCAGCAGGGGTTTTGAGGGAACTAATGAAAAACTGTTTTTT; CDR3aa: CASRGFEGTNEKLFF
v_gene: TRBV15; j_gene: TRBJ1-2; abundance: few; d_gene: -; CDR3nt: TGTGCCACCAGCAGAGTATCAGACTATGGCTACACCTTC; CDR3aa: CATSRVSDYGYTF
v_gene: TRBV5-1; j_gene: TRBJ1-6; abundance: -; d_gene: TRBD1; CDR3nt: TGCGCCAGCGGCCATCTGGACAGGGGGGATTCACCCCCCCACTTT; CDR3aa: CASGHLDRGDSPPHF
v_gene: TRBV7-3; j_gene: TRBJ2-3; abundance: -; d_gene: -; CDR3nt: TGTGCCAGCAGCTTAATAGGGCGGGGCACAGATACGCAGTATTTT; CDR3aa: CASSLIGRGTDTQYF
v_gene: TRBV7-9; j_gene: TRBJ2-5; abundance: -; d_gene: TRBD2; CDR3nt: TGTGCCAGCAGCCCCGCGGGGGAAAGCTGGCGAAGGGAGACCCAGTACTTC; CDR3aa: CASSPAGESWRRETQYF
v_gene: TRBV19; j_gene: TRBJ2-7; abundance: -; d_gene: -; CDR3nt: TGTGCCAGTAGTACCTCACCTCAGGTCTACGAGCAGTACTTC; CDR3aa: CASSTSPQVYEQYF
v_gene: TRBV28; j_gene: TRBJ2-3; abundance: -; d_gene: -; CDR3nt: TGTGCCAGCAGTTTTTGGAGGGCTAGCACAGATACGCAGTATTTT; CDR3aa: CASSFWRASTDTQYF
v_gene: TRBV5-6; j_gene: TRBJ1-2; abundance: -; d_gene: -; CDR3nt: TGTGCCAGCAAAGTAACCAGGGTTCTCTATGGCTACACCTTC; CDR3aa: CASKVTRVLYGYTF
v_gene: TRBV9; j_gene: TRBJ1-6; abundance: few; d_gene: -; CDR3nt: TGTGCCAGCAGCGTTGGACAATCTTCACCCCTCCACTTT; CDR3aa: CASSVGQSSPLHF
v_gene: TRBV2; j_gene: TRBJ1-3; abundance: -; d_gene: -; CDR3nt: TGTGCCAGCAGTGCCCCCACTACACAGGGACCCTCTGGAAACACCATATATTTT; CDR3aa: CASSAPTTQGPSGNTIYF
v_gene: TRBV6-2/TRBV6-3; j_gene: TRBJ1-6; abundance: -; d_gene: -; CDR3nt: TGTGCCAGCATCAGGGCCTTCAATTCACCCCTCCACTTT; CDR3aa: CASIRAFNSPLHF
v_gene: TRBV6-5; j_gene: TRBJ1-1; abundance: -; d_gene: TRBD1; CDR3nt: TGTGCCAGCAGAACGACAGGGAGAGCCTCAGCTTTCTTT; CDR3aa: CASRTTGRASAFF
v_gene: TRBV29-1; j_gene: TRBJ2-2; abundance: -; d_gene: TRBD1; CDR3nt: TGCAGCGCTTGGGACAGGTTCACCGGGGAGCTGTTTTTT; CDR3aa: CSAWDRFTGELFF
v_gene: TRBV11-3; j_gene: TRBJ2-7; abundance: few; d_gene: TRBD2; CDR3nt: TGTGCCAGCAGCTTAGGCGGGGGGCTCTTTTACGAGCAGTACTTC; CDR3aa: CASSLGGGLFYEQYF
v_gene: TRBV7-2; j_gene: TRBJ1-4; abundance: -; d_gene: -; CDR3nt: TGTGCCAGCACCCCAACTGCAACTAATGAAAAACTGTTTTTT; CDR3aa: CASTPTATNEKLFF
v_gene: TRBV3-1; j_gene: TRBJ2-7; abundance: -; d_gene: -; CDR3nt: TGTGCCAGCAGCCAAGAACCGGGACACAGCTCCTACGAGCAGTACTTC; CDR3aa: CASSQEPGHSSYEQYF
v_gene: TRBV7-6; j_gene: TRBJ2-7; abundance: few; d_gene: -; CDR3nt: TGTGCCAGCAGCACCTCGGACAGAGCCGCTTACGAGCAGTACTTC; CDR3aa: CASSTSDRAAYEQYF
v_gene: TRBV7-9; j_gene: TRBJ2-1; abundance: -; d_gene: -; CDR3nt: TGTGCCAGCAGCAAACAAACAACAGGGACCCATGAGCAGTTCTTC; CDR3aa: CASSKQTTGTHEQFF
v_gene: TRBV12-5; j_gene: TRBJ2-1; abundance: -; d_gene: -; CDR3nt: TGCGCTAGTGGTTTCAACCCGGGGCCCCTGAATGAGCAGTTCTTC; CDR3aa: CASGFNPGPLNEQFF
v_gene: TRBV4-3; j_gene: TRBJ1-5; abundance: -; d_gene: -; CDR3nt: TGCGCCAGCAGCCAAGATGCACGGTCCAATCAGCCCCAGCATTTT; CDR3aa: CASSQDARSNQPQHF
v_gene: TRBV4-3; j_gene: TRBJ2-7; abundance: -; d_gene: -; CDR3nt: TGCGCCAGCAGCCAAGACGGTGACCACAATTTCGAGCAGTACTTC; CDR3aa: CASSQDGDHNFEQYF
v_gene: TRBV4-3; j_gene: TRBJ2-3; abundance: many; d_gene: TRBD2; CDR3nt: TGCGCCAGCAGCCAAGAAAAGGCGGGGGGGCCCGCAGATACGCAGTATTTT; CDR3aa: CASSQEKAGGPADTQYF
v_gene: TRBV6-5; j_gene: TRBJ2-3; abundance: -; d_gene: TRBD2; CDR3nt: TGTGCCAGCAGTTACAAGCGGGGGGGCAGCACAGATACGCAGTATTTT; CDR3aa: CASSYKRGGSTDTQYF
v_gene: TRBV29-1; j_gene: TRBJ2-1; abundance: -; d_gene: TRBD2; CDR3nt: TGCAGCGGTGGGACTAGCGGGGGAATGGATGAGCAGTTCTTC; CDR3aa: CSGGTSGGMDEQFF
v_gene: TRBV21-1; j_gene: TRBJ1-4; abundance: once; d_gene: -; CDR3nt: TGTGCCAGCAGCAGCGGACGAACGGCTAATGAAAAACTGTTTTTT; CDR3aa: CASSSGRTANEKLFF
v_gene: TRBV6-5; j_gene: TRBJ2-3; abundance: few; d_gene: TRBD2; CDR3nt: TGTGCCAGCACTTCCATGACTAGCGGACTCACAGATACGCAGTATTTT; CDR3aa: CASTSMTSGLTDTQYF
v_gene: TRBV29-1; j_gene: TRBJ2-3; abundance: few; d_gene: -; CDR3nt: TGCAGCGTTGCGGCTTACTCCACAGATACGCAGTATTTT; CDR3aa: CSVAAYSTDTQYF
v_gene: TRBV4-1; j_gene: TRBJ2-4; abundance: -; d_gene: -; CDR3nt: TGCGCCAGCAGCCAAGATTGGGAGGAGACAGTAGCCAAAAACATTCAGTACTTC; CDR3aa: CASSQDWEETVAKNIQYF
v_gene: TRBV6-5; j_gene: TRBJ1-1; abundance: few; d_gene: TRBD1; CDR3nt: TGTGCCAGCAGTTACTCCACGGGACAGGAGGCGTTTGAAGCTTTCTTT; CDR3aa: CASSYSTGQEAFEAFF
v_gene: TRBV4-1; j_gene: TRBJ1-5; abundance: -; d_gene: -; CDR3nt: TGCGCCAGCAGCCAAGATTCGGGGTTCACAGTGGGGAGCAATCAGCCCCAGCATTTT; CDR3aa: CASSQDSGFTVGSNQPQHF
v_gene: TRBV5-1; j_gene: TRBJ1-2; abundance: -; d_gene: -; CDR3nt: TGCGCCAGCAGCTACCACGGACGGGTAGATAGCTATGGCTACACCTTC; CDR3aa: CASSYHGRVDSYGYTF
v_gene: TRBV5-8; j_gene: TRBJ1-5; abundance: -; d_gene: TRBD1; CDR3nt: TGTGCCAGCAGCTTCCGACAGGGTATTGGCAATCAGCCCCAGCATTTT; CDR3aa: CASSFRQGIGNQPQHF
v_gene: TRBV20-1; j_gene: TRBJ2-5; abundance: -; d_gene: -; CDR3nt: TGCAGTGCTAGGACTGACTACGAAGAGACCCAGTACTTC; CDR3aa: CSARTDYEETQYF
v_gene: TRBV6-1; j_gene: TRBJ2-3; abundance: -; d_gene: -; CDR3nt: TGTGCCAGCAGATCAACACTCCGGGACGGATACACAGATACGCAGTATTTT; CDR3aa: CASRSTLRDGYTDTQYF
v_gene: TRBV20-1; j_gene: TRBJ2-3; abundance: -; d_gene: TRBD2; CDR3nt: TGCAGTGCAAAGCCAGCGGGAACAACGTTGACAGATACGCAGTATTTT; CDR3aa: CSAKPAGTTLTDTQYF
v_gene: TRBV4-2; j_gene: TRBJ1-4; abundance: -; d_gene: -; CDR3nt: TGTGCCAGCAGCCAAGATCGTAGATTGGATGAAAAACTGTTTTTT; CDR3aa: CASSQDRRLDEKLFF
v_gene: TRBV2; j_gene: TRBJ2-1; abundance: -; d_gene: TRBD1; CDR3nt: TGTGCCCAAGCCGCCGTAGGACAGGGGTCCAATGAGCAGTTCTTC; CDR3aa: CAQAAVGQGSNEQFF
v_gene: TRBV9; j_gene: TRBJ2-5; abundance: few; d_gene: -; CDR3nt: TGTGCCAGCAGCGTATACGGGATGGAGACCCAGTACTTC; CDR3aa: CASSVYGMETQYF
v_gene: TRBV28; j_gene: TRBJ1-2; abundance: -; d_gene: TRBD1; CDR3nt: TGTGCCAGCAGTACACCGACAGGGGAGGGCTATGGCTACACCTTC; CDR3aa: CASSTPTGEGYGYTF
v_gene: TRBV4-2; j_gene: TRBJ2-3; abundance: -; d_gene: -; CDR3nt: TGTGCCAGCAGCCAAGAGGCTATGGCGGTGGGCCCCACAGATACGCAGTATTTT; CDR3aa: CASSQEAMAVGPTDTQYF
v_gene: TRBV14; j_gene: TRBJ2-6; abundance: few; d_gene: -; CDR3nt: TGTGCCAGCAGCCCAAGGTTGCGGGCCTCTGGGGCCAACGTCCTGACTTTC; CDR3aa: CASSPRLRASGANVLTF
v_gene: TRBV12-3/TRBV12-4; j_gene: TRBJ2-5; abundance: -; d_gene: -; CDR3nt: TGTGCCAGCAGCCACGTAAGGGAGACCCAGTACTTC; CDR3aa: CASSHVRETQYF